This TCR beta chain derives from a study of T cells in Graves' hyperthyroidism and ophthalmopathy. The CDR3 extends over 15 amino acids. CDR1 and CDR2 from the germline V gene are DFQATT and SNEGSKA (reference sequence). With 5 bases removed from V and 2 bases from J, the gap between germline ends came to 19 bases. Patients aged 18 to 65 had newly diagnosed hyperthyroidism lasting under 2 months. Exclusion of a patient resulted from uncontrolled infection, other autoimmune disease, pregnancy or lactation. Study observations and caveats: Ophthalmopathy could be told apart from stable hyperthyroidism with a 13 V-J model. Peripheral blood also featured most of the thyroid clonotypes expanded above 0.001.

RNA transcripts were the template for amplifying TCR beta CDR3 regions. The HTBI primer set was used in a first-round RT-PCR of the TCR CDR3. TCRdb used MiXCR to reprocess the multiplex PCR reads, holding one entry per CDR3 protein. The sample comprises about 560,000 distinct CDR3 sequences, around 46% of which are singletons, and roughly 8.2% rests with the top ten. The table lists this clonotype with a few counts. Its antigen is unidentified. The sequenced sample was peripheral blood or thyroid tissue (not recorded which). V is TRBV20-1 and J is TRBJ2-7; either TRBD1 or TRBD2 may fit D (5 bases each). This receptor was obtained from a woman aged 18-35 years with Graves' hyperthyroidism. Here the CDR3 reads CSARSSDRDPYEQYF. In DNA, the CDR3 is TGCAGTGCTCGATCGTCCGACCGGGACCCCTACGAGCAGTACTTC.